The 5 T cell receptor beta chains reported below all come from one sample, sequenced in a study of Graves' ophthalmopathy and Graves' hyperthyroidism. As the template, RNA transcripts were used to amplify TCR beta CDR3 regions. The workflow started with a first-round RT-PCR run with HTBI primers and then moved on to a second-round multiplex PCR. TCRdb processed the multiplex PCR reads anew with MiXCR; each CDR3 protein has one entry. The table records 200,000 to 250,000 distinct CDR3 sequences, 20% to 25% of them present only once. The sample taken for sequencing was peripheral blood. These receptors all stem from a woman aged 45 to 65 with Graves' ophthalmopathy.

This clonotype was counted a few times. The gene calls are TRBV4-2 and TRBJ2-7; TRBD1 matches 7 bases. CDR1 is LGHNA, CDR2 YNFKEQ, per germline. The CDR3 runs 16 residues. V shed 3 bases and J 5 bases; nucleotides not matched to a gene: 13. The CDR3 nucleotides read TGTGCCAGCAGCCACGCCGACAGGGAGTTATACCACGAGCAGTACTTC. Encoded protein: CASSHADRELYHEQYF.

By share of the sample, this clonotype is medium-sized. This chain connects TRBV6-1 to TRBJ2-7, with 8 bases identical to TRBD2. The germline CDR1 and CDR2 sequences are MNHNS and SASEGT. The V segment lost 4 bases and the J segment 7 bases; nucleotides outside the gene matches: 9. This CDR3 has 14 amino acids. The CDR3 nucleotides read TGTGCCAGCAGTGTCGACGGACTAGCTGTTGAGCAGTACTTC. Protein: CASSVDGLAVEQYF.

This clonotype was picked up many times. The chain carries TRBV20-1 and TRBJ1-1; D call uncertain. The CDR3 sequence is 17 residues long. Trimming removed 1 base from V and 0 bases from J, with 18 bases in between. CDR1 is DFQATT, CDR2 SNEGSKA, per germline (reference sequence). Written as DNA, the CDR3 is TGCAGTGCTAGAGTGGTTAGGGCAGGAGGATTGAACACTGAAGCTTTCTTT. Protein sequence: CSARVVRAGGLNTEAFF.

This clonotype was seen ten or more times. The chain carries TRBV19 and TRBJ2-6; the D gene is possibly TRBD1 (5 bases). V was pared by 3 bases and J by 0 bases, with 15 bases between. The CDR3 runs to 18 residues. Germline V CDR1 and CDR2: LNHDA, SQIVND (reference sequence). CDR3 bases: TGTGCCAGTAGTATTGTGCCAGGGATTGACTCTGGGGCCAACGTCCTGACTTTC. It translates to CASSIVPGIDSGANVLTF.

This clonotype was observed at least ten times. The chain employs TRBV20-1 and TRBJ1-2; D uncertain. CDR1 is DFQATT, CDR2 SNEGSKA, per germline (reference sequence). The V and J ends lost 3 bases and 2 bases respectively, with 16 bases between them. The CDR3 has 15 residues. The CDR3 protein is CSASPGVSRNYGYTF. In DNA form, the CDR3 reads TGCAGTGCTAGCCCCGGGGTTTCCAGGAACTATGGCTACACCTTC.